This T cell receptor beta chain was identified during a study of T cell changes during pregnancy in multiple sclerosis. There are 15 residues in the CDR3. The V and J ends lost 6 bases and 4 bases, in that order; junction bases with no gene match: 9. The V gene's germline CDR1 is SNHLY and CDR2 FYNNEI. Generated by immunoSEQ multiplex PCR, the TCRdb table keeps only in-frame clones and is missing some. This sample has approximately 130,000 clones; over 85% occur once, and the top ten carry approximately 6.2%. This chain links TRBV2 with TRBJ1-2; 9 bases match TRBD1. The clonotype was recovered from a female donor with multiple sclerosis, enrolled in a pregnancy study. The sequenced sample was peripheral blood, obtained before pregnancy. CDR3 DNA: TGTGCCAGCAGACTCGGACAGGGGAGACCCTATGGCTACACCTTC. It yields the protein CASRLGQGRPYGYTF.